Below are 18 T cell receptor beta chains sequenced from a single sample in a study of blood T cell repertoires in COVID-19. The method was immunoSEQ multiplex PCR; TCRdb's version includes in-frame clones alone and lacks a portion of them. The table shows roughly 160,000 clones, with about nine tenths occurring only once. Input material: peripheral blood. The receptors come from a man aged 55 to 70 with acute or convalescent COVID-19.

The chain employs TRBV27 and TRBJ2-2; TRBD2 matches at 8 bases. The germline V gene has CDR1 MNHEY and CDR2 SMNVEV (reference sequence). V dropped 6 bases and J dropped 5; count of bases not matched to a gene: 8. CDR3 length: 15 amino acids. CDR3: CASRIAASGTGELFF. CDR3 coding DNA: TGTGCCAGCAGGATAGCGGCTAGCGGGACCGGGGAGCTGTTTTTT.

This clone was picked up one time. The chain recombines TRBV7-3 with TRBJ2-1; tentatively, D is TRBD2 (5 bases). The CDR3 contains 17 residues. Germline CDR1 SGHTA, CDR2 FQGTGA. Trimming took off 5 bases at V and 0 bases at J, with 17 bases between the two ends. CDR3 in amino acids: CASSPRVRGSSYNEQFF. DNA of the CDR3: TGTGCCAGCAGCCCCCGGGTCCGGGGAAGCTCCTACAATGAGCAGTTCTTC.

The J gene is TRBJ1-2, the V gene TRBV19, with 7 nucleotides matching TRBD1. Looked up from germline, CDR1 is LNHDA and CDR2 is SQIVND (reference sequence). The CDR3 runs 14 residues. The J segment lost 1 base and the V segment lost 6 bases, leaving 5 bases of the junction unmatched. This CDR3 is CASREQGNNYGYTF. The CDR3 nucleotides read TGTGCCAGTAGGGAACAGGGGAATAACTATGGCTACACCTTC.

This clone was seen just once. The chain uses TRBV2 and TRBJ1-2, with a tentative D call TRBD1 (6 bases). Trimming took off 5 bases at V and 8 bases at J, with 9 bases between the two ends. The CDR3 is made up of 11 amino acids. From germline, CDR1 is SNHLY and CDR2 FYNNEI. CDR3 protein: CASSYRDGYTF. For the CDR3, the DNA is TGTGCCAGCAGTTACAGGGACGGCTACACCTTC. Combining the CDR3 with reference TRBV2 and TRBJ1-2 gives the whole variable domain EPEVTQTPSHQVTQMGQEVILRCVPISNHLYFYWYRQILGQKVEFLVSFYNNEISEKSEIFDDQFSVERPDGSNFTLKIRSTKLEDSAMYFCASSYRDGYTFGSGTRLTVV.

The chain employs TRBV9 and TRBJ2-1; 10 nucleotides line up with TRBD2. V lost 3 bases to trimming and J lost 6 bases; unmatched junction nucleotides: 9. CDR3 length: 16 amino acids. Germline CDR1 SGDLS, CDR2 YYNGEE. CDR3 in DNA: TGTGCCAGCAGCGACCGTCTAGCGGGAGTCTTCAATGAGCAGTTCTTC. The encoded protein is CASSDRLAGVFNEQFF.

This sequence joins TRBV20-1 and TRBJ1-5; TRBD1 aligns across 7 bases. Germline lookup yields CDR1 DFQATT and CDR2 SNEGSKA (reference sequence). Germline trimming cut 6 bases from V and 0 bases from J; bases unmatched to any gene: 8. The CDR3 covers 15 residues. CDR3 loop: CSASTQGNSNQPQHF. The DNA for the CDR3 is TGCAGTGCGAGTACACAGGGGAATAGCAATCAGCCCCAGCATTTT.

The J gene is TRBJ2-5, the V gene TRBV7-6, with a tentative D call TRBD1 (5 bases). In germline, CDR1 is SGHVS, CDR2 FNYEAQ. This CDR3 comprises 16 residues. Trimming stripped 0 bases from V and 4 bases from J, with 15 bases between. Here the CDR3 DNA reads TGTGCCAGCAGCTTAGCGGCAGGGTCAGGTTTAGAGACCCAGTACTTC. Its translation is CASSLAAGSGLETQYF. The full variable domain, in which reference TRBV7-6 and TRBJ2-5 provide the parts outside the CDR3, is GAGVSQSPRYKVTKRGQDVALRCDPISGHVSLYWYRQALGQGPEFLTYFNYEAQQDKSGLPNDRFSAERPEGSISTLTIQRTEQRDSAMYRCASSLAAGSGLETQYFGPGTRLLVL.

The chain combines TRBV6-4 with TRBJ2-2, with D perhaps matching TRBD2 (6 bases). The CDR3 loop spans 18 amino acids. CDR1 and CDR2 from the germline V gene are MRHNA and SNTAGT. The ends were cut back, 2 bases at V and 3 bases at J, with 19 bases in the middle. The CDR3 coding sequence is TGTGCCAGCAGTGACAAGTTCCTCGGAGGGGTAGACACCGGGGAGCTGTTTTTT. Its protein is CASSDKFLGGVDTGELFF.

V and J are TRBV9 and TRBJ2-5; 11 bases are shared with TRBD2. There are 17 residues in the CDR3. The V segment lost 5 bases and the J segment 1 base; nucleotides outside the gene matches: 10. CDR1 is SGDLS and CDR2 is YYNGEE in the germline V gene. The CDR3 nucleotides read TGTGCCAGCAGTTATCGGGCTAGCGGGGGGATCCAAGAGACCCAGTACTTC. Protein product: CASSYRASGGIQETQYF.

The chain recombines TRBV6-5 with TRBJ1-4; D not resolved. V lost 7 bases and J 0 bases, leaving 9 bases between the germline ends. The CDR3 consists of 14 residues. The germline V gene has CDR1 MNHEY and CDR2 SVGAGI. The DNA for the CDR3 is TGTGCCAGCAAATACACCTCAACTAATGAAAAACTGTTTTTT. This encodes CASKYTSTNEKLFF.

The V call is TRBV19, the J call TRBJ1-2; 7 positions match TRBD1. The CDR3 covers 13 residues. V lost 10 bases to trimming and J lost 7 bases; unmatched junction nucleotides: 12. Per the germline V gene, CDR1 is LNHDA and CDR2 is SQIVND (reference sequence). The CDR3 sequence: CATLGRTGVGYTF. The CDR3, as DNA: TGTGCCACCCTGGGTAGGACAGGCGTTGGCTACACCTTC.

The chain couples TRBV5-1 to TRBJ1-1; D ambiguous. The CDR3 covers 14 residues. Germline CDR1 is SGHRS and CDR2 is YFSETQ. Trimming pared 2 bases from V and 4 bases from J, leaving 12 bases between. CDR3 residues: CASSFGGSGTEAFF. CDR3 in DNA: TGCGCCAGCAGCTTTGGTGGATCAGGCACTGAAGCTTTCTTT.

The rearrangement joins TRBV10-3 to TRBJ2-7, with 7 nucleotides matching TRBD1. The J segment lost 5 bases and the V segment lost 2 bases, leaving 3 bases of the junction unmatched. Germline loops: CDR1 ENHRY, CDR2 SYGVKD. The CDR3 runs 13 residues. DNA for the CDR3: TGTGCCATCAGTGAGGGGACAGCCGACGAGCAGTACTTC. Translated: CAISEGTADEQYF.

The rearrangement uses TRBV5-1 and TRBJ1-3; 10 bases match TRBD1. CDR3 length equals 17 residues. V shed 0 bases, J shed 2 bases, and the junction held 5 bases outside the gene matches. Germline V gene data show CDR1 as SGHRS and CDR2 as YFSETQ. This CDR3 is CASSLAGGQGPGNTIYF. CDR3 nucleotides: TGCGCCAGCAGCTTGGCCGGGGGACAGGGGCCTGGAAACACCATATATTTT.

The table lists this clone with a count of one. The rearrangement uses TRBV19 and TRBJ1-6; tentative D call: TRBD1 (5 bases). There are 13 residues in the CDR3. V was trimmed by 5 bases and J by 11 bases, leaving 13 bases between them. Germline V gene lookup returns CDR1 LNHDA and CDR2 SQIVND (reference sequence). The CDR3 is CASSFDRFPPLHF. CDR3 nucleotides: TGTGCCAGTAGTTTCGACAGATTTCCACCCCTCCACTTT.

The chain recombines TRBV3-1 (or the pseudogene TRBV3-2) with TRBJ1-6; D is unresolved. The CDR3 runs to 15 residues. CDR1 LGHDT and CDR2 YNNKEL come from the germline V gene (reference sequence). V dropped 1 base and J dropped 13 bases, with 17 bases sitting between them. This chain's CDR3 is CASSQASGKVLPLHF. Written as DNA, the CDR3 is TGTGCCAGCAGCCAAGCTTCAGGAAAAGTCCTCCCCCTCCACTTT.

The genes are TRBV5-1 and TRBJ2-2; TRBD1 aligns across 7 bases. The CDR3 is 16 amino acids. The J segment lost 1 base and the V segment lost 5 bases, leaving 8 bases of the junction unmatched. CDR1 and CDR2 from the germline V gene are SGHRS and YFSETQ. CDR3 region: CASRRRQGRNTGELFF. Here the CDR3 DNA reads TGCGCCAGCAGGAGAAGACAGGGAAGGAACACCGGGGAGCTGTTTTTT.

V gene TRBV4-3 combines with J gene TRBJ2-7; the match to TRBD1 covers 11 bases. The CDR3 sequence is 15 residues long. V lost 4 bases and J lost 4; bases outside the gene matches: 6. The germline V gene has CDR1 LGHNA and CDR2 YSLEER. CDR3 sequence (DNA): TGCGCCAGCAGCCCCGGACAGGGGGCGGGATACGAGCAGTACTTC. This gives the protein CASSPGQGAGYEQYF.